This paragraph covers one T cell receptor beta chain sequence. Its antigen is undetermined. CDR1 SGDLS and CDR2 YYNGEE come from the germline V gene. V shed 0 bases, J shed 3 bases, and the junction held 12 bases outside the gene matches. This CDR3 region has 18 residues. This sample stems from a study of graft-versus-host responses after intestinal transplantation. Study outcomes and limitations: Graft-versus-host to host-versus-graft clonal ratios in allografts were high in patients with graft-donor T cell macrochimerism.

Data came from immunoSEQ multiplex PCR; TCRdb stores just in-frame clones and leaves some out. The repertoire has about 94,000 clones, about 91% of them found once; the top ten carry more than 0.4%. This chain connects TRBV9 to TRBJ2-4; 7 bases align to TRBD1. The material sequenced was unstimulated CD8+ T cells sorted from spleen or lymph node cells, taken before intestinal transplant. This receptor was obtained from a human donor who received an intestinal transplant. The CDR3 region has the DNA TGTGCCAGCAGCGTAGCCCCCGTGACAGGGATTGACAAAAACATTCAGTACTTC. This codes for CASSVAPVTGIDKNIQYF.